The 2 T cell receptor beta chains given below trace back to one sample, sequenced in a study of CD8+CD57+ T cells in acquired aplastic anemia. For CDR3 and TCR beta VDJ profiling, genomic DNA was the template used. TCRdb re-called the reads with MiXCR, one entry per CDR3 protein. Here the sample spans approximately 190,000 distinct CDR3 sequences, about three fifths being singletons. The specimen sequenced was sorted CD4+, CD8+, or CD8+CD57+ T cells (not recorded which) from PBMCs. These receptors were collected from a human donor with severe aplastic anemia or a healthy control (not recorded which).

On this clonotype: One junction end disagrees with the germline gene, perhaps due to a read error. This chain uses TRBV5-1 with TRBJ1-1; 7 bases map to TRBD1. This CDR3 has 18 amino acids. Germline V gene sequence: CDR1 SGHRS, CDR2 YFSETQ. The DNA for the CDR3 is TGCGCCAGCAGCCGGAGGCCAACAGGGGACGGTTGGAACGCTGAAGCTTTCTTT. Protein sequence: CASSRRPTGDGWNAEAFF.

This clonotype was seen only once. The CDR3 region has the DNA TGTGCCACCGGAGGGGTGGGGGGTAGTGGGGCCAACGTCCTGACTTTC. Translated: CATGGVGGSGANVLTF. The chain has TRBV2 and TRBJ2-6, with D possibly TRBD2 on 6 matching bases. This CDR3 comprises 16 residues. The germline V gene has CDR1 SNHLY and CDR2 FYNNEI. V shed 10 bases and J shed 3 bases, with 19 bases lying between them.